This T cell receptor (beta chain) originates from a study of beta chain features in type 1 diabetes. Study-wide results and caveats: All four CD4+ subsets of Type 1 diabetes patients contained TCRB CDR3s that were moderately but significantly shorter.

Concerning this clone: Its antigen is not known.

There are 11 residues in the CDR3. Looked up from germline, CDR1 is DFQATT and CDR2 is SNEGSKA (reference sequence). Trimming removed 8 bases at V and 6 bases at J, with 14 bases between. The study reverse transcribed the entire isolated RNA, so it sequenced expressed TCRB transcripts. The method was immunoSEQ multiplex PCR; TCRdb's version includes in-frame clones alone and lacks a portion of them. The sample yields roughly 50,000 clones, about 40% seen once. This clonotype was obtained from a man younger than 40 with type 1 diabetes. The chain has TRBV20-1 and TRBJ2-7; D is perhaps TRBD2 (6 bases). The sequencing sample was made of Tregs from blood. The CDR3 DNA follows: TGCAGTCTCCCGGGAGCCGTCGAGCAGTACTTC. Translation: CSLPGAVEQYF.